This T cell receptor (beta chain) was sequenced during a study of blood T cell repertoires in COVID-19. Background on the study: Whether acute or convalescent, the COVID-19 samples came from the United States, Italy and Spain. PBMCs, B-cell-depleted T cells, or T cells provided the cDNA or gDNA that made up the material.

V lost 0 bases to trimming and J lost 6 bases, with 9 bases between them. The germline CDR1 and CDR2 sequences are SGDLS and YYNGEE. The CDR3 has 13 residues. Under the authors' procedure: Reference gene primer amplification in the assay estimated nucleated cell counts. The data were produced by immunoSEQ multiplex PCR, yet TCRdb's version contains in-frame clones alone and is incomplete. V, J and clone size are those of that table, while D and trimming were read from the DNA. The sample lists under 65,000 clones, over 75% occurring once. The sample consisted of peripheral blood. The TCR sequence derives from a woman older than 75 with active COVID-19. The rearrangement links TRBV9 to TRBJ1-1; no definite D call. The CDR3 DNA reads TGTGCCAGCAGCGTAGAGGTAGGAGCTGAAGCTTTCTTT. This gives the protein CASSVEVGAEAFF.